The rows below give T cell receptor beta chains drawn from one sample of a study of cytomegalovirus exposure and HLA in healthy donors. Profiled with immunoSEQ multiplex PCR; TCRdb holds only in-frame clones, not every one. The sample lists approximately 160,000 clones, roughly 80% occurring once. The sample was PBMCs. The receptors originated from a boy between 2 and 10 years old in good health and CMV-seronegative. Each CDR3 is given with its conserved first and last residue. Each record gives: J gene, D gene, clone size, V gene, CDR3 DNA, CDR3 protein. A D gene is named only where the DNA matches it firmly. For some rows the clone size is stated as once, few or many, or as a class when expanded; others skip it.

>TRBJ1-3|-|-|TRBV28
TGTGCCAGCAGTTTATCGGGTACTGGAAACACCATATATTTT
CASSLSGTGNTIYF
>TRBJ2-7|TRBD2|-|TRBV19
TGTGCCAGTAGTCTGGGACTAGCGGGCTCCTACGAGCAGTACTTC
CASSLGLAGSYEQYF
>TRBJ2-7|TRBD2|-|TRBV11-2
TGTGCCAGCAGGTCCAACATTAGCGGGAGGACCTACGAGCAGTACTTC
CASRSNISGRTYEQYF
>TRBJ1-1|TRBD1|-|TRBV19
TGTGCCAGTAGTCCAGGACAGGGGAAGACTGAAGCTTTCTTT
CASSPGQGKTEAFF
>TRBJ2-6|-|-|TRBV6-4
TGTGCCAGCAGTGAATCTGGCGGGGAAAGGGTCCTGACTTTC
CASSESGGERVLTF
>TRBJ2-3|-|once|TRBV9
TGTGCCAGCAGCGTAGGTAACGGGAAGGCAGATACGCAGTATTTT
CASSVGNGKADTQYF
>TRBJ2-5|-|-|TRBV6-1
TGTGCCAGCGGGCCTCGGGGGGAGACCCAGTACTTC
CASGPRGETQYF
>TRBJ2-7|-|-|TRBV6-1
TGTGCCAGCAGGGGACACGAGCGCTACGAGCAGTACTTC
CASRGHERYEQYF
>TRBJ2-5|-|once|TRBV27
TGTGCCAGCAGTCCCCAGATTGGGGGGTTGGGGACCCAGTACTTC
CASSPQIGGLGTQYF
>TRBJ1-5|-|few|TRBV5-6
TGTGCCAGCAGCTTGGGAGTCAATCAGCCCCAGCATTTT
CASSLGVNQPQHF
>TRBJ2-7|TRBD2|-|TRBV19
TGTGCCAGCCAAAGCGGGGGCGAGCAGTACTTC
CASQSGGEQYF
>TRBJ2-7|TRBD2|-|TRBV9
TGTGCCAGCAGCGAAATAGCGGGAGAAGGGTACGAGCAGTACTTC
CASSEIAGEGYEQYF
>TRBJ2-1|-|-|TRBV11-2
TGTGCCAGCAGCTCAGGGGTCAATGGGCAGTTCTTC
CASSSGVNGQFF
>TRBJ1-4|-|-|TRBV5-6
TGTGCCAGCAGCGCCGGACAGATGACAACTAATGAAAAACTGTTTTTT
CASSAGQMTTNEKLFF
>TRBJ1-5|-|-|TRBV5-6
TGTGCCAGCAGCTTAGGTACAGAGAATCAGCCCCAGCATTTT
CASSLGTENQPQHF
>TRBJ1-5|-|-|TRBV13
TGTGCCAGCAGCTTAAGCGGAGGACAGCCCCAGCATTTT
CASSLSGGQPQHF
>TRBJ2-5|TRBD2|-|TRBV9
TGTGCCAGCAGCGTAGTGGGGGAGGGAGAGACCCAGTACTTC
CASSVVGEGETQYF
>TRBJ1-3|-|-|TRBV5-8
TGTGCCAGCAGTATTCAGGGGTCTGGAAACACCATATATTTT
CASSIQGSGNTIYF
>TRBJ1-4|-|-|TRBV27
TGTGCCAGCAGCAAACAGGGTCTTAATGAAAAACTGTTTTTT
CASSKQGLNEKLFF
>TRBJ2-1|TRBD2|-|TRBV11-1
TGTGCCAGCAGCTTAGCGGGATGGGCTAGCGGGAGTACAAATGAGCAGTTCTTC
CASSLAGWASGSTNEQFF
>TRBJ1-4|-|-|TRBV23-1
TGCGCCAGCAGTCCCCCAAAGCTGGGGGGGGGACCTAATGAAAAACTGTTTTTT
CASSPPKLGGGPNEKLFF
>TRBJ2-3|-|-|TRBV12-5
TGTGCTAGTGCCCTAACGAGCACAGATACGCAGTATTTT
CASALTSTDTQYF
>TRBJ1-1|-|-|TRBV28
TGTGCCAGCAGTTTTCGGGGCACTGAAGCTTTCTTT
CASSFRGTEAFF
>TRBJ2-7|-|-|TRBV25-1
TGTGCCAGCAGTGAATCCCATAGGGGGTCCTACGAGCAGTACTTC
CASSESHRGSYEQYF
>TRBJ1-1|-|-|TRBV5-6
TGTGCCAGCAGCTTGGAGCTTAGTGCCAGGGCTTGGACTGAAGCTTTCTTT
CASSLELSARAWTEAFF
>TRBJ1-6|-|-|TRBV28
TGTGCCAGCAGCCCCCCGTTTGGCTCACCCCTCCACTTT
CASSPPFGSPLHF
>TRBJ1-1|-|once|TRBV2
TGTGCCAGCAGACCCCTTAGGGGCAACACTGAAGCTTTCTTT
CASRPLRGNTEAFF
>TRBJ1-1|-|-|TRBV6-1
TGTGCCAGCAGTGAAGGGCCAGGGTTGGGCGTTGCTTTCTTT
CASSEGPGLGVAFF
>TRBJ2-1|TRBD2|-|TRBV5-8
TGTGCCAGCAGCTTGGTTTTCGCGGGAGGGCCAGGCTCCTACAATGAGCAGTTCTTC
CASSLVFAGGPGSYNEQFF
>TRBJ2-7|-|-|TRBV19
TGTGCCAGTAGTACTGCAGGGGTGGGCTACGAGCAGTACTTC
CASSTAGVGYEQYF
>TRBJ2-7|TRBD2|few|TRBV6-1
TGTGCCAGCAGCGATGATAGCGGGAGGGCTTACGAGCAGTACTTC
CASSDDSGRAYEQYF